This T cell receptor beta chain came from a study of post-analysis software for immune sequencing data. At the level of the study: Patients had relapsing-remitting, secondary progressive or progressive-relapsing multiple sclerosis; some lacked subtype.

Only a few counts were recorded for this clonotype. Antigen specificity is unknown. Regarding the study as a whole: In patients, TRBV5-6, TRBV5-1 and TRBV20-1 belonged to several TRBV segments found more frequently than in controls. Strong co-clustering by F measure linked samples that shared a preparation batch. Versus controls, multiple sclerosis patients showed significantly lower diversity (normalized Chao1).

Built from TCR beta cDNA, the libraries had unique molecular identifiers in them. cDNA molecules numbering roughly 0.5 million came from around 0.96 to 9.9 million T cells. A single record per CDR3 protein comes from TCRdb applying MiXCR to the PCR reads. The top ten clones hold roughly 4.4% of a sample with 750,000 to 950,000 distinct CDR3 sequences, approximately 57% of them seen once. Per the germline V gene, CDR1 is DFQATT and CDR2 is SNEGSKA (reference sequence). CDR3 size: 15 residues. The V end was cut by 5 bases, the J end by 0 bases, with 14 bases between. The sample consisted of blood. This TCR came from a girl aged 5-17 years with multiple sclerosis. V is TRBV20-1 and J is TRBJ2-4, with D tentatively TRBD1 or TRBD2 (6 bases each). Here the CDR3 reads CSAPGGGLAKNIQYF. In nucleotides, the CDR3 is TGCAGTGCTCCCGGGGGCGGATTAGCCAAAAACATTCAGTACTTC.